This TCR beta chain was identified during a study of identical twins. Findings and caveats of the study: Researchers caution that invariant MAIT and iNKT cells could partly confound zero-insertion analyses. Within monozygotic twins, out-of-frame TCR alpha sharing was underestimated by the models.

Unique molecular identifiers were in the cDNA, with template-switch universal primer binding. TCRdb recomputed calls from the 5' RACE reads with MiXCR, one row per CDR3 protein. This sample has approximately 1.8 million distinct CDR3 sequences, with roughly a third found just once. This clonotype was seen more than once but under ten times. Its antigen is undetermined. Germline CDR1 and CDR2: DFQATT and SNEGSKA (reference sequence). Trimming at V came to 6 bases and at J to 5 bases, leaving 4 bases not matched to a gene. CDR3 length: 13 residues. The receptor comes from a newborn girl in good health. The sample was cord blood. This rearrangement joins TRBV20-1 to TRBJ1-5; TRBD1 matches 10 bases. The CDR3 bases are TGCAGTGCCGTAGGGACAGGGGATCAGCCCCAGCATTTT. Residues: CSAVGTGDQPQHF.